This T cell receptor (beta chain) was sequenced for a study of blood T cell repertoires in COVID-19. About the study: Whether acute or convalescent, the COVID-19 samples came from the United States, Italy and Spain. PBMCs, B-cell-depleted T cells, or T cells provided the cDNA or gDNA that made up the material.

Source study methods: Amplification with reference gene primers provided the estimates of nucleated cell counts. This table comes from immunoSEQ multiplex PCR, and its TCRdb copy is limited to in-frame clones, with some not included. The DNA gave D and trimming, while V, J and clone size come from that table. The table records approximately 170,000 clones, roughly 91% of them present only once. V trimming: 4 bases; J trimming: 2 bases; junction bases outside the gene matches: 4. This CDR3 region has 15 residues. Germline-derived CDR1 and CDR2 are LNHDA and SQIVND (reference sequence). A single count supports this clone.

The gene calls are TRBV19 and TRBJ1-1, with TRBD1 identical over 10 bases. Sequenced: peripheral blood. The source of this sequence is a man aged 50 or older who had recovered from COVID-19. The CDR3 region is CASSKGQGRNTEAFF. In DNA form, the CDR3 reads TGTGCCAGTAGTAAGGGACAGGGGCGAAACACTGAAGCTTTCTTT.